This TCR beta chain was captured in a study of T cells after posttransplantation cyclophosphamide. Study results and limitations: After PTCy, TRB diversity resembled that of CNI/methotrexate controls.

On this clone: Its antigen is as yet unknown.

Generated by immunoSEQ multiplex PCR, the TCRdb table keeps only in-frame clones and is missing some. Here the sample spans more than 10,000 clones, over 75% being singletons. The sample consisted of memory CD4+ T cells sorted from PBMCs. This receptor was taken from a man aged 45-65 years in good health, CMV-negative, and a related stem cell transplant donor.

The CDR3 nucleotides read TGTGCTAGTGGTTCGCAACTAGCGGGGGGGCAAGCCTACAATGAGCAGTTCTTC. It translates to CASGSQLAGGQAYNEQFF. The chain uses TRBV12-5 and TRBJ2-1, with TRBD2 identical over 13 bases. J gave up 2 bases and V 4 bases, and 8 bases lay outside the gene matches. The CDR3 contains 18 residues. CDR1 is LGHNT and CDR2 is FRNRAP in the germline V gene.